These 31 T cell receptor beta chains were all obtained from the same sample, sequenced in a study of blood T cell repertoires in COVID-19. Profiling relied on immunoSEQ multiplex PCR, and the TCRdb table lists in-frame clones only, not all of them. The sample lists 140,000 to 150,000 clones, approximately 88% seen once, with 1.2% in the top ten. Sequenced input: PBMCs or T cells enriched from blood (not recorded which). The receptors here all came from a woman in her twenties or thirties with acute COVID-19.

The chain joins TRBV5-6 to TRBJ1-2; D is unclear. Germline V lookup: CDR1 SGHDT, CDR2 YYEEEE. The CDR3 extends over 15 amino acids. V lost 3 bases and J 4 bases, leaving 16 bases between the germline ends. The CDR3 here is CASSSPGRELYGYTF. DNA of the CDR3: TGTGCCAGCAGCTCCCCCGGACGGGAACTCTATGGCTACACCTTC.

The rearrangement links TRBV27 to TRBJ1-5; a possible D gene is TRBD1 (5 bases). The V end was cut by 2 bases, the J end by 4 bases, with 9 bases between. The CDR3 is 14 residues long. From germline, CDR1 is MNHEY and CDR2 SMNVEV (reference sequence). The CDR3 protein is CASSLERGNQPQHF. The CDR3 coding sequence is TGTGCCAGCAGTTTAGAACGGGGGAATCAGCCCCAGCATTTT.

CDR3 loop: CASSPPGGGPNTGELFF. For the CDR3, the DNA is TGTGCCAGCAGCCCTCCAGGGGGAGGCCCGAACACCGGGGAGCTGTTTTTT. This chain links TRBV7-3 with TRBJ2-2, with TRBD1 as a possible D gene (7 bases). The CDR3 runs 17 residues. Trimming left V 5 bases short and J 0 bases short, with 16 bases between. Looked up from germline, CDR1 is SGHTA and CDR2 is FQGTGA.

The chain recombines TRBV7-3 with TRBJ2-1; D may be TRBD2 (5 bases). In germline, CDR1 is SGHTA, CDR2 FQGTGA. The V end lost 4 bases, the J end lost 6 bases, and 13 bases lay between the germline ends. The CDR3 runs 14 residues. The CDR3 loop is CASSYRASSNEQFF. The DNA for the CDR3 is TGTGCCAGCAGCTACCGAGCTAGCAGCAATGAGCAGTTCTTC.

This clone has only one observation. CDR3 loop: CASIGAREQYF. In DNA form, the CDR3 reads TGTGCCAGCATAGGGGCGAGGGAGCAGTACTTC. The chain carries TRBV27 and TRBJ2-7; weak D call: TRBD1 (5 bases). V lost 7 bases to trimming and J lost 7 bases, with 11 bases between them. The germline V gene has CDR1 MNHEY and CDR2 SMNVEV (reference sequence). The CDR3 runs to 11 residues.

This chain joins TRBV27 and TRBJ2-2; tentative D call: TRBD1 (6 bases). The germline gives CDR1 MNHEY, CDR2 SMNVEV (reference sequence). The CDR3 spans 16 residues. The V and J ends lost 2 bases and 7 bases respectively, with 17 bases between them. CDR3 amino acids: CASSLTPPGVGGELFF. In nucleotides, the CDR3 is TGTGCCAGCAGTTTAACCCCCCCAGGGGTCGGCGGGGAGCTGTTTTTT.

The chain links TRBV7-2 to TRBJ1-2; TRBD1 agrees at 8 bases. Losses at the gene ends were 4 bases for V and 4 bases for J; bases not matched to a gene: 8. CDR1 SGHTA and CDR2 FQGNSA come from the germline V gene. The CDR3 covers 15 residues. The CDR3 is CASSSTGQGFYGYTF. Here the CDR3 DNA reads TGTGCCAGCAGCTCAACCGGACAGGGCTTCTATGGCTACACCTTC.

This clone was counted a single time. The V call is TRBV7-9, the J call TRBJ2-3; perhaps TRBD2 as D (6 bases). From germline, CDR1 is SEHNR and CDR2 FQNEAQ (reference sequence). The germline V and J ends were trimmed by 3 bases and 4 bases, with 20 bases remaining between them. The CDR3 length is 17 residues. The CDR3 sequence is CASSLDFREHDPDTQYF. CDR3 nucleotides: TGTGCCAGCAGCTTGGATTTTCGGGAGCATGATCCAGATACGCAGTATTTT.

V gene TRBV27 combines with J gene TRBJ2-3; 9 bases line up with TRBD2. CDR1 is MNHEY and CDR2 is SMNVEV in the germline V gene (reference sequence). The CDR3 has 21 amino acids. Germline trimming cut 3 bases from V and 1 base from J; bases unmatched to any gene: 20. The CDR3 protein is CASSFSGLAGHRRLGTDTQYF. The CDR3 DNA reads TGTGCCAGCAGTTTCAGCGGGCTAGCGGGACACCGACGTTTGGGCACAGATACGCAGTATTTT.

The chain couples TRBV6-1 to TRBJ1-6; no clear D gene. Per germline, CDR1 MNHNS and CDR2 SASEGT. The V end was cut by 1 base, the J end by 0 bases, with 7 bases between. The CDR3 length is 16 residues. CDR3 loop: CASSEVGRSYNSPLHF. Here the CDR3 DNA reads TGTGCCAGCAGTGAAGTGGGCCGCTCCTATAATTCACCCCTCCACTTT.

The chain joins TRBV20-1 to TRBJ2-1; TRBD2 matches at 13 bases. In germline, CDR1 is DFQATT, CDR2 SNEGSKA (reference sequence). This CDR3 is 15 amino acids long. Trimming removed 3 bases from V and 9 bases from J; junction bases left unmatched: 8. Written as DNA, the CDR3 is TGCAGTGCTAGTCGCGGGACTAGCGGGATCGGTGAGCAGTTCTTC. Residues: CSASRGTSGIGEQFF.

The CDR3 region has the DNA TGTGCCAGCAGCTTTACAGGGGGAGGCACTGAAGCTTTCTTT. Its protein is CASSFTGGGTEAFF. This chain joins TRBV7-9 and TRBJ1-1, with 8 nucleotides matching TRBD1. V trimming: 3 bases; J trimming: 4 bases; junction bases outside the gene matches: 4. Germline V gives CDR1 SEHNR, CDR2 FQNEAQ (reference sequence). The CDR3 runs 14 residues.

This chain connects TRBV30 to TRBJ2-1; 7 bases are shared with TRBD1. The V gene end was trimmed by 1 base and the J gene end by 6 bases; junction bases not matched to a gene: 0. This CDR3 is built from 12 residues. CDR1 is GTSNPN and CDR2 is SVGIG in the germline V gene (reference sequence). Here the CDR3 DNA reads TGTGCCTGGAGTGACAGGGGCAATGAGCAGTTCTTC. Protein sequence: CAWSDRGNEQFF.

The chain couples TRBV27 to TRBJ1-2; 9 nucleotides match TRBD1. This CDR3 is built from 15 residues. The ends lost 7 bases at V and 1 base at J; junction bases unmatched: 7. Germline-derived CDR1 and CDR2 are MNHEY and SMNVEV (reference sequence). The CDR3 region has the DNA TGTGCCAGCAAACCACAGGGGGCGGGTAACTATGGCTACACCTTC. Residues: CASKPQGAGNYGYTF.

As to this clone: The same CDR3 also results from other DNA sequences found in this sample. V usage is TRBV9 and J usage is TRBJ1-1; D is undetermined. The CDR3 consists of 13 residues. Germline V lookup: CDR1 SGDLS, CDR2 YYNGEE. Trimming took 2 bases from V and 1 from J, leaving 6 bases between them. The chain's CDR3 is CASSVSRNTEAFF. CDR3 DNA: TGTGCCAGCAGCGTTAGTAGGAACACTGAAGCTTTCTTT.

This chain's CDR3 is CASSHPGQGSTEAFF. The CDR3 DNA is TGCGCCAGCAGCCATCCTGGACAGGGGAGCACTGAAGCTTTCTTT. The chain recombines TRBV4-1 with TRBJ1-1; 9 nucleotides agree with TRBD1. V trimming: 3 bases; J trimming: 4 bases; junction bases outside the gene matches: 6. The germline V gene has CDR1 MGHRA and CDR2 YSYEKL. This CDR3 is built from 15 residues.

This chain connects TRBV3-1 (or the pseudogene TRBV3-2) to TRBJ2-5; 7 bases line up with TRBD2. J lost 2 bases, V lost 4 bases, and 7 bases had no gene match. The CDR3 consists of 15 residues. CDR1 and CDR2 (germline): LGHDT, YNNKEL (reference sequence). For the CDR3, the DNA is TGTGCCAGCAGCCGGGCCAGCGGGAAACAAGAGACCCAGTACTTC. This sequence encodes CASSRASGKQETQYF.

This chain uses TRBV7-9 with TRBJ1-1, with no clear D. This CDR3 has 14 amino acids. Trimming cost V 1 base and J 1 base, with 7 bases left between them. CDR1 SEHNR and CDR2 FQNEAQ come from the germline V gene (reference sequence). The CDR3 spells CASSLVLSNTEAFF. The CDR3 DNA reads TGTGCCAGCAGCTTAGTCTTATCGAACACTGAAGCTTTCTTT.

The chain couples TRBV19 to TRBJ2-7, with 7 positions matching TRBD2. The V gene end was trimmed by 2 bases and the J gene end by 0 bases; junction bases not matched to a gene: 7. The CDR3 length is 16 residues. Germline V lookup: CDR1 LNHDA, CDR2 SQIVND (reference sequence). CDR3 coding DNA: TGTGCCAGTAGTATATTTGGACGCGGGAGCTCCTACGAGCAGTACTTC. This sequence encodes CASSIFGRGSSYEQYF.

The V call is TRBV6-4, the J call TRBJ2-2; 8 bases fit TRBD2. J was trimmed by 1 base and V by 5 bases; bases with no gene match: 6. CDR1 and CDR2 (germline): MRHNA, SNTAGT. CDR3 length: 16 amino acids. The CDR3 DNA sequence: TGTGCCAGCAGTAGATATGCGGGAGGGAACACCGGGGAGCTGTTTTTT. This encodes CASSRYAGGNTGELFF.

The genes are TRBV11-3 and TRBJ2-3, with D perhaps matching TRBD2 (5 bases). The CDR3 has 14 residues. Trimming took off 8 bases at V and 7 bases at J, with 19 bases between the two ends. From germline, CDR1 is SGHNT and CDR2 YENEEA. The DNA of the CDR3 is TGTGCCAGCGCTCAAGAATCCCTAGCACATACGCAGTATTTT. Amino acid sequence: CASAQESLAHTQYF.

The chain has TRBV7-3 and TRBJ2-1; perhaps TRBD2 as D (6 bases). The V end lost 8 bases, the J end lost 6 bases, and 26 bases lay between the germline ends. CDR1 and CDR2 from the germline V gene are SGHTA and FQGTGA. The CDR3 runs 17 residues. CDR3 amino acids: CASSSSPGTPKGNEQFF. CDR3 DNA: TGTGCCAGCTCGTCTTCCCCCGGGACTCCAAAGGGCAATGAGCAGTTCTTC.

V is TRBV5-1 and J is TRBJ2-2; 8 bases agree with TRBD2. Trimming at V came to 3 bases and at J to 4 bases, leaving 8 bases not matched to a gene. Germline CDR1 and CDR2: SGHRS and YFSETQ. The CDR3 length is 16 residues. The CDR3 sequence is CASSYIAGSGTGELFF. In nucleotides, the CDR3 is TGCGCCAGCAGCTACATAGCGGGATCGGGCACCGGGGAGCTGTTTTTT. Using reference TRBV5-1 and TRBJ2-2 for the parts outside the CDR3, the full variable domain is KAGVTQTPRYLIKTRGQQVTLSCSPISGHRSVSWYQQTPGQGLQFLFEYFSETQRNKGNFPGRFSGRQFSNSRSEMNVSTLELGDSALYLCASSYIAGSGTGELFFGEGSRLTVL.

This sequence joins TRBV27 and TRBJ2-3; 10 nucleotides align to TRBD2. Germline V lookup: CDR1 MNHEY, CDR2 SMNVEV (reference sequence). The junction had 11 bases not matched to a gene; V was cut back by 6 bases and J by 5 bases. The length of the CDR3 is 16 residues. CDR3 residues: CASRRGPSGGGDTQYF. The CDR3 coding sequence is TGTGCCAGCAGACGTGGTCCGAGCGGGGGGGGAGATACGCAGTATTTT.

This chain joins TRBV7-8 and TRBJ1-2; D call uncertain. The CDR3 is 13 residues long. The V gene lost 8 bases and the J gene lost 4 bases, with 14 bases spanning the gap. From germline, CDR1 is SGHVS and CDR2 FQNEAQ. In DNA form, the CDR3 reads TGTGCCAGCCCCTTAGAACTACCCTATGGCTACACCTTC. It yields the protein CASPLELPYGYTF.

V and J are TRBV19 and TRBJ1-2, with TRBD1 matching 7 bases. The CDR3 consists of 14 residues. Germline CDR1 reads LNHDA; CDR2 reads SQIVND (reference sequence). V lost 7 bases and J lost 4; bases outside the gene matches: 9. The CDR3 DNA reads as TGTGCCAGTAACGCTCGACAGGGCGGCTATGGCTACACCTTC. Protein sequence: CASNARQGGYGYTF. Complete variable domain (other parts from reference TRBV19 and TRBJ1-2): DGGITQSPKYLFRKEGQNVTLSCEQNLNHDAMYWYRQDPGQGLRLIYYSQIVNDFQKGDIAEGYSVSREKKESFPLTVTSAQKNPTAFYLCASNARQGGYGYTFGSGTRLTVV.

The chain combines TRBV25-1 with TRBJ1-5; 8 nucleotides agree with TRBD1. The V segment lost 2 bases and the J segment 2 bases; nucleotides outside the gene matches: 5. The CDR3 covers 16 residues. From germline, CDR1 is MGHDK and CDR2 SYGVNS. CDR3 DNA: TGTGCCAGCAGTGAAATAGACAGGGGTGGCAATCAGCCCCAGCATTTT. Amino acids: CASSEIDRGGNQPQHF.

On this clone itself: The sample contains more than one DNA sequence encoding this CDR3. The V and J genes are TRBV28 and TRBJ1-4; 7 bases line up with TRBD1. There are 16 residues in the CDR3. V lost 6 bases, J lost 0 bases, and 7 bases stayed unmatched. Looked up from germline, CDR1 is MDHEN and CDR2 is SYDVKM. CDR3 sequence (DNA): TGTGCCAGCAGCCCGACAGGGCATGCAACTAATGAAAAACTGTTTTTT. It specifies CASSPTGHATNEKLFF.

V and J are TRBV2 and TRBJ2-7; 9 positions match TRBD1. Germline CDR1 SNHLY, CDR2 FYNNEI. The trim removed 5 bases at V and 6 bases at J, leaving 11 bases unmatched. There are 15 residues in the CDR3. The CDR3 spells CASSYGTGTVGEQYF. The CDR3 DNA reads as TGTGCCAGCAGTTACGGGACAGGGACGGTTGGCGAGCAGTACTTC.

The chain joins TRBV3-1 (or the pseudogene TRBV3-2) to TRBJ2-2; TRBD2 aligns across 9 bases. Germline values: CDR1 LGHDT, CDR2 YNNKEL (reference sequence). The CDR3 sequence is 16 residues long. The ends lost 3 bases at V and 0 bases at J; junction bases unmatched: 2. CDR3 amino acids: CASSQRLAANTGELFF. CDR3 nucleotides: TGTGCCAGCAGCCAGCGACTAGCGGCGAACACCGGGGAGCTGTTTTTT.

The chain carries TRBV10-3 and TRBJ1-1; TRBD1 matches 7 bases. CDR3 length equals 14 residues. The V segment lost 0 bases and the J segment 5 bases; nucleotides outside the gene matches: 3. Germline CDR1 ENHRY, CDR2 SYGVKD. In DNA form, the CDR3 reads TGTGCCATCAGTGAGTCGGACAGGAGGACTGAAGCTTTCTTT. Translation: CAISESDRRTEAFF.